Sequencing of this T cell receptor beta chain was carried out in a study of response to subunit inactivated influenza vaccine. This clonotype was seen a handful of times. TCRdb re-derived calls from the RT-PCR reads in MiXCR, one entry per CDR3 protein. The table records about 190,000 distinct CDR3 sequences, over 13% of them present only once. CDR1 MNHEY and CDR2 SVGAGI come from the germline V gene. V lost 0 bases and J 10 bases, leaving 14 bases between the germline ends. This CDR3 is built from 14 residues. The chain employs TRBV6-5 and TRBJ2-3; D is unresolved. The sequence derives from a man aged 45-60 years who received an inactivated influenza vaccine. The material was CD8+ T cells sorted from PBMCs, obtained 4 to 6 days after vaccination. CDR3 sequence reads: CASSYSLGDNPQYF. DNA for the CDR3: TGTGCCAGCAGTTACTCCCTAGGAGATAATCCGCAGTATTTT.